One and the same sample provided the 23 T cell receptor beta chains below, sequenced in a study of sequential checkpoint blockade in melanoma. Treatment of the sample: randomized to nivolumab then ipilimumab (arm A) or the reverse (arm B). Produced via immunoSEQ multiplex PCR; TCRdb's table is partial and in-frame only. This sample has fewer than 5,500 clones, with over 20% found just once. The sample was tumor tissue (inferred from file names), taken from a patient given nivolumab and ipilimumab in sequence. The receptors stem from a human donor with melanoma.

Only a few counts were recorded for this clone. This chain connects TRBV5-1 to TRBJ2-3; 11 bases match TRBD2. V shed 4 bases, J shed 6 bases, and the junction held 13 bases outside the gene matches. Germline CDR1 SGHRS, CDR2 YFSETQ. The CDR3 has 17 amino acids. The CDR3 nucleotides are TGCGCCAGCAGCCTAAGGGGTAGCGGGGGGGCCGATGATACGCAGTATTTT. Amino acid sequence: CASSLRGSGGADDTQYF.

This clone was recorded once. This chain connects TRBV25-1 to TRBJ1-1; D unclear. Deletions cut 1 base from V and 3 bases from J, with 15 bases between. The CDR3 is 16 amino acids. Per the germline V gene, CDR1 is MGHDK and CDR2 is SYGVNS. The DNA for the CDR3 is TGTGCCAGCAGTGAATCGAACCTACTATTTCACACTGAAGCTTTCTTT. Protein product: CASSESNLLFHTEAFF.

The V and J genes are TRBV19 and TRBJ2-7; weak D call: TRBD1 (5 bases). The CDR3 is made up of 15 amino acids. CDR1 is LNHDA and CDR2 is SQIVND in the germline V gene (reference sequence). The V and J ends lost 2 bases and 0 bases respectively, with 11 bases between them. CDR3 sequence reads: CASSIRPGNSYEQYF. The CDR3 nucleotides read TGTGCCAGTAGTATAAGGCCAGGGAACTCCTACGAGCAGTACTTC.

The CDR3 DNA is TGTGCCAGCAGTTCCCCCCCAGGGCAGTACTTC. It encodes CASSSPPGQYF. The V call is TRBV6-7, the J call TRBJ2-7; D remains unclear. TRBV6-7 belongs to the ORF category, with a function that is uncertain. The CDR3 runs 11 residues. Trimming pared 4 bases from V and 9 bases from J, leaving 10 bases between.

This clone was counted a few times. The chain combines TRBV30 with TRBJ1-2, with TRBD1 matching 9 bases. V gave up 0 bases and J gave up 3 bases; unmatched junction bases: 11. The CDR3 sequence is 17 residues long. Looked up from germline, CDR1 is GTSNPN and CDR2 is SVGIG (reference sequence). The CDR3 region is CAWSVHKQGAFYYGYTF. DNA for the CDR3: TGTGCCTGGAGTGTACACAAACAGGGGGCGTTTTACTATGGCTACACCTTC.

This clone has just a few counts. The chain couples TRBV18 to TRBJ1-1; D gene ambiguous. The ends were cut back, 5 bases at V and 4 bases at J, with 11 bases in the middle. Germline V gene lookup returns CDR1 KGHSH and CDR2 LQKENI. The CDR3 covers 13 residues. The CDR3 loop is CASSADQLTEAFF. CDR3 nucleotides: TGTGCCAGCTCAGCTGACCAACTCACTGAAGCTTTCTTT.

This clone was counted ten times or more. The junction departs from the called germline gene at one end, perhaps through a read error. This chain connects TRBV28 to TRBJ2-3, with unresolved D. Germline CDR1 reads MDHEN; CDR2 reads SYDVKM. This CDR3 region has 14 residues. CDR3 in DNA: TGTGCCAGCAGTCGTGGAGTACGCACATATACGCAGTATTTT. The encoded protein is CASSRGVRTYTQYF.

This clone has a handful of counts. The chain joins TRBV4-1 to TRBJ2-5; 9 bases are shared with TRBD2. V lost 0 bases and J lost 0; bases outside the gene matches: 8. Per germline, CDR1 MGHRA and CDR2 YSYEKL. The CDR3 has 18 amino acids. DNA of the CDR3: TGCGCCAGCAGCCAAGAACCACAGCGGGGGGCGTACCAAGAGACCCAGTACTTC. Translating gives CASSQEPQRGAYQETQYF.

This clone came up a few times. The chain links TRBV9 to TRBJ2-3, with TRBD2 matching over 9 bases. The germline V gene encodes CDR1 SGDLS and CDR2 YYNGEE. Trimming cost V 4 bases and J 0 bases; bases outside gene matches: 15. The CDR3 spans 19 residues. CDR3 in amino acids: CASSLGLASKSSSTDTQYF. In DNA, the CDR3 is TGTGCCAGCAGCCTTGGACTAGCGTCAAAATCTTCTAGCACAGATACGCAGTATTTT.

The J gene is TRBJ1-1, the V gene TRBV29-1; a weak D match, TRBD1 (6 bases). V was pared by 6 bases and J by 3 bases, with 14 bases between. Germline V gene data show CDR1 as SQVTM and CDR2 as ANQGSEA. This CDR3 contains 13 residues. CDR3 in DNA: TGCAGCGTCTATCCAGGGGCCCACACTGAAGCTTTCTTT. Its protein is CSVYPGAHTEAFF.

This clone has only a few counts. The gene calls are TRBV9 and TRBJ1-3; D gene ambiguous. Germline values: CDR1 SGDLS, CDR2 YYNGEE. CDR3 length equals 17 residues. V lost 0 bases to trimming and J lost 0 bases, with 13 bases between them. Written as DNA, the CDR3 is TGTGCCAGCAGCGTAGTCGGAGAGAAGAGCTCTGGAAACACCATATATTTT. Its translation: CASSVVGEKSSGNTIYF. The complete variable domain, with remaining parts taken from reference TRBV9 and TRBJ1-3, reads DSGVTQTPKHLITATGQRVTLRCSPRSGDLSVYWYQQSLDQGLQFLIQYYNGEERAKGNILERFSAQQFPDLHSELNLSSLELGDSALYFCASSVVGEKSSGNTIYFGEGSWLTVV.

The genes are TRBV18 and TRBJ2-5, with 7 bases identical to TRBD2. Germline lookup yields CDR1 KGHSH and CDR2 LQKENI. This CDR3 is 16 amino acids long. The V and J ends lost 1 base and 2 bases, in that order; junction bases with no gene match: 7. CDR3 DNA sequence: TGTGCCAGCTCACCACGCGCCAGCGGGAATCAAGAGACCCAGTACTTC. Encoded protein: CASSPRASGNQETQYF.

The sample holds a few counts of this clone. This chain connects TRBV6-8 to TRBJ2-1; a weak D match, TRBD1 (5 bases). CDR3 length: 18 residues. Per the germline V gene, CDR1 is MNHGY and CDR2 is SAAAGT. V lost 3 bases, J lost 2 bases, and 20 bases lay in between. CDR3 sequence reads: CASSYLMTVPLAYNEQFF. Written as DNA, the CDR3 is TGTGCCAGCAGTTATCTTATGACAGTCCCCTTGGCCTACAATGAGCAGTTCTTC.

This clone occurred once. The J gene is TRBJ2-1, the V gene TRBV25-1, with unresolved D. V lost 3 bases and J 2 bases, leaving 8 bases between the germline ends. CDR1 MGHDK and CDR2 SYGVNS come from the germline V gene. The CDR3 is 14 amino acids. CDR3 DNA sequence: TGTGCCAGCAGTGAGCTTACTACCTACAATGAGCAGTTCTTC. This sequence encodes CASSELTTYNEQFF.

The V gene is TRBV21-1, the J gene TRBJ2-2. TRBV21-1 has pseudogene status. The CDR3 runs 12 residues. This chain's CDR3 is CASSVLPGELFF. The CDR3 DNA follows: TGTGCCAGCAGCGTATTGCCCGGGGAGCTGTTTTTT.

This clone was detected a few times. This chain uses TRBV9 with TRBJ2-1; D possibly corresponds to TRBD2 (6 bases). The CDR3 loop spans 16 amino acids. From germline, CDR1 is SGDLS and CDR2 YYNGEE. Trimming cost V 4 bases and J 3 bases, with 17 bases left between them. CDR3 in DNA: TGTGCCAGCAGCCCACATGTGGGAGGAAGCTACAATGAGCAGTTCTTC. Translation: CASSPHVGGSYNEQFF.

This clone was counted many times. The V call is TRBV12-2, the J call TRBJ2-5. TRBV12-2 is classified as a pseudogene. The CDR3 contains 14 residues. The CDR3 DNA reads as TGTGCCACCCTAGAGAGAGCAGGCAAAGAGACCCAGTACTTC. Translation gives CATLERAGKETQYF.

This clone was counted many times. The rearrangement links TRBV11-3 to TRBJ2-7, with D unresolved. Looked up from germline, CDR1 is SGHNT and CDR2 is YENEEA. The CDR3 contains 14 residues. Between the trimmed V and J ends, which lost 7 bases and 2 bases, there was a span of 15 bases. The CDR3 DNA follows: TGTGCCAGCACCTTCGTGGTCCCTCCCTACGAGCAGTACTTC. This sequence encodes CASTFVVPPYEQYF.

The chain joins TRBV6-8 to TRBJ2-3; D perhaps matches TRBD1 (5 bases). The CDR3 totals 14 residues. CDR1 and CDR2 from the germline V gene are MNHGY and SAAAGT. V lost 8 bases, J lost 5 bases, and 17 bases lay in between. CDR3 amino acids: CASHFKRTGDTQYF. CDR3 nucleotide sequence: TGTGCCAGCCACTTCAAACGTACAGGAGATACGCAGTATTTT.

This clone was detected only a few times. The rearrangement links TRBV9 to TRBJ2-7; D possibly uses TRBD1 or TRBD2 (5 bases each). CDR1 is SGDLS and CDR2 is YYNGEE in the germline V gene. The V and J ends lost 5 bases and 3 bases respectively, with 12 bases between them. The CDR3 spans 13 residues. CDR3 protein: CASSWDGLYEQYF. DNA for the CDR3: TGTGCCAGCAGTTGGGACGGGCTCTACGAGCAGTACTTC.

This clone was picked up many times. The chain is built from TRBV6-8 and TRBJ2-5; 12 bases match TRBD1. The CDR3 extends over 15 amino acids. In germline, CDR1 is MNHGY, CDR2 SAAAGT. V shed 10 bases, J shed 5 bases, and the junction held 11 bases outside the gene matches. The chain's CDR3 is CAIRTGTGGAETQYF. In DNA, the CDR3 is TGTGCCATCAGAACCGGGACAGGGGGCGCGGAGACCCAGTACTTC.

CDR3 region: CASPREGTQYF. The CDR3 DNA reads TGTGCCAGCCCCCGTGAGGGGACCCAGTACTTC. V gene TRBV6-7 combines with J gene TRBJ2-5, with a possible D match to TRBD2 (5 bases). TRBV6-7 is an open reading frame whose function is uncertain. Trimming removed 8 bases from V and 7 bases from J, with 11 bases in between. The CDR3 has 11 residues.

By share, this clone counts as medium-sized (0.01 to 0.1%). CDR3 coding DNA: TGTGCCAGCAGCCAAATTGACAGGGTAGACTCTGGAAACACCATATATTTT. As protein: CASSQIDRVDSGNTIYF. The V call is TRBV11-3, the J call TRBJ1-3; TRBD1 matches at 7 bases. Germline lookup yields CDR1 SGHNT and CDR2 YENEEA. CDR3 length equals 17 residues. Unmatched junction bases numbered 10, after V lost 5 bases and J lost 0 bases.